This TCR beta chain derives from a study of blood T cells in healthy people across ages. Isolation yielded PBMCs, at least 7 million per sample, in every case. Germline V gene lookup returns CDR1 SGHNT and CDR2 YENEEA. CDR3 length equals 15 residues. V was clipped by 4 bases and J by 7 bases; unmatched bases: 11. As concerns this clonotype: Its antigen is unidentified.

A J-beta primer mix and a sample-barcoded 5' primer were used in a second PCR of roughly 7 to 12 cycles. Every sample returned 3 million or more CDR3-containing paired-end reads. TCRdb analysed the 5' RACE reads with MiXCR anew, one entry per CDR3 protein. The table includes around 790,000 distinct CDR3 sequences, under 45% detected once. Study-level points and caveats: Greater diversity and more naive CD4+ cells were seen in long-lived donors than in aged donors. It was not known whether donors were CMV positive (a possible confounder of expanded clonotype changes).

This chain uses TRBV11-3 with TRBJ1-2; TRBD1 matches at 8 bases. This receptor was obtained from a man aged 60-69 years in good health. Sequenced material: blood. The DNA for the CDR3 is TGTGCCAGCAGCTCCCAGCCCGGGACAGGCGGTGGCTACACCTTC. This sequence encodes CASSSQPGTGGGYTF.